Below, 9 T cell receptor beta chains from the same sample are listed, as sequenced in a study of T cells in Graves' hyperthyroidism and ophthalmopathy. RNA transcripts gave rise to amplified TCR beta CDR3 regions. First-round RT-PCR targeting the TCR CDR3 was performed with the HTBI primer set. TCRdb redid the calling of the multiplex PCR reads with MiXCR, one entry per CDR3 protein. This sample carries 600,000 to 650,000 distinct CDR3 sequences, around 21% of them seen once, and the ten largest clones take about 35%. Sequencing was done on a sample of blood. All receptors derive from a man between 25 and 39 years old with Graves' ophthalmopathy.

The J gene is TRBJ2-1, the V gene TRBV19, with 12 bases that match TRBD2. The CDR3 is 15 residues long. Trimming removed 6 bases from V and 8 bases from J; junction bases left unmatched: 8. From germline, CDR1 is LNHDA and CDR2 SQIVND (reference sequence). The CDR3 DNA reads TGTGCCAGTAGCGAGGGACTAGCGGGCATATATGAGCAGTTCTTC. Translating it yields CASSEGLAGIYEQFF.

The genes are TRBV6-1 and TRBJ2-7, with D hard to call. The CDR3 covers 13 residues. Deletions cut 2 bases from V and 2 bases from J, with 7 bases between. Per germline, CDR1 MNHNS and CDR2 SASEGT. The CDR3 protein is CASSEKPTYEQYF. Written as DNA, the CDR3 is TGTGCCAGCAGTGAAAAACCCACCTACGAGCAGTACTTC.

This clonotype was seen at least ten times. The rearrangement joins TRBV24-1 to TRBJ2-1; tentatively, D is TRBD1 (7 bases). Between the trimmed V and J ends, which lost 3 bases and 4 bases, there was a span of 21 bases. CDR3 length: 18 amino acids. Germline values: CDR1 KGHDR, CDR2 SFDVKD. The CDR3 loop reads CATSDKYLRQGGYNEQFF. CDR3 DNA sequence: TGTGCCACCAGTGATAAATACCTACGACAGGGAGGTTACAATGAGCAGTTCTTC.

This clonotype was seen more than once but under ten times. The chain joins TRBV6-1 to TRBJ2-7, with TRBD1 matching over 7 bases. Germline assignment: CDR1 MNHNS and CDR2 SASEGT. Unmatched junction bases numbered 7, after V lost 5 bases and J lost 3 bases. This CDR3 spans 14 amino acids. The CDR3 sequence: CASSHRGKVYEQYF. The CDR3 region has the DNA TGTGCCAGCAGTCACAGGGGAAAAGTCTACGAGCAGTACTTC.

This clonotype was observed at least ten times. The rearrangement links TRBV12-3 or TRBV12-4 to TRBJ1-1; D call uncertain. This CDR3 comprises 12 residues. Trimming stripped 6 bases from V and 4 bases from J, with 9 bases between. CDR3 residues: CASRKGGTEAFF. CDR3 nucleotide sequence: TGTGCCAGCAGGAAGGGCGGCACTGAAGCTTTCTTT.

CDR3 region: CSVEEGMLNTEAFF. The CDR3 DNA reads as TGCAGCGTTGAAGAAGGGATGCTGAACACTGAAGCTTTCTTT. The V and J genes are TRBV29-1 and TRBJ1-1; D unclear. The CDR3 length is 14 residues. CDR1 is SQVTM and CDR2 is ANQGSEA in the germline V gene. Trimming shortened V by 0 bases and J by 0 bases, and 8 bases separated the two germline ends.

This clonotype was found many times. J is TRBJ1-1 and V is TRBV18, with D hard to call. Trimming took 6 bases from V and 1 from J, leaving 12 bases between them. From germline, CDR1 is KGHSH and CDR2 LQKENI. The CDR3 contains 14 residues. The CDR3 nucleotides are TGTGCCAGCTCGCCTACACCTAAGAACACTGAAGCTTTCTTT. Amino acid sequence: CASSPTPKNTEAFF. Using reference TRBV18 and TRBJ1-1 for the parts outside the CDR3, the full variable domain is NAGVMQNPRHLVRRRGQEARLRCSPMKGHSHVYWYRQLPEEGLKFMVYLQKENIIDESGMPKERFSAEFPKEGPSILRIQQVVRGDSAAYFCASSPTPKNTEAFFGQGTRLTVV.

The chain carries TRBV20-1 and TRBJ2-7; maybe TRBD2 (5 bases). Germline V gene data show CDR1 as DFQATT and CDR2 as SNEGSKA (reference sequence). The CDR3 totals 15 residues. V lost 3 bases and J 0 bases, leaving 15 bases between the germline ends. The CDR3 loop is CSARTLAASSYEQYF. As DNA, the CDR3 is TGCAGTGCTAGGACCCTAGCTGCCAGCTCCTACGAGCAGTACTTC.

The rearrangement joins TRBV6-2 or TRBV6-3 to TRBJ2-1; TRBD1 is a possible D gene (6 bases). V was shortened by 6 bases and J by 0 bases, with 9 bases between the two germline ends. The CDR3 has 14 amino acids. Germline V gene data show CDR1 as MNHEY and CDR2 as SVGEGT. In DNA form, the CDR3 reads TGTGCCAGCAGATCGGACAGCTCCTACAATGAGCAGTTCTTC. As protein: CASRSDSSYNEQFF.